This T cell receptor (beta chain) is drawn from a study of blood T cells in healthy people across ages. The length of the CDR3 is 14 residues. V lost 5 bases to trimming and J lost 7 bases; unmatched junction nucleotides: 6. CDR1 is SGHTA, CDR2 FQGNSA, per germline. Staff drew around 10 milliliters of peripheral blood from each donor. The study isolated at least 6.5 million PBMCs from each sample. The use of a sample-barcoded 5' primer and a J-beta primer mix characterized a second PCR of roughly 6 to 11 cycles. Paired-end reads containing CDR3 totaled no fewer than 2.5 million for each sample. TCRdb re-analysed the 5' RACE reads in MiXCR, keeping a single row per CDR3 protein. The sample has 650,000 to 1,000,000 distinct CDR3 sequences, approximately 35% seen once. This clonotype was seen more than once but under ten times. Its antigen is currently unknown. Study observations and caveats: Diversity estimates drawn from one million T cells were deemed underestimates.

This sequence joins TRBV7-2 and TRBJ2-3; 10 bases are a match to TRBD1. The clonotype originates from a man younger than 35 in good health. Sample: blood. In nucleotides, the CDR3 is TGTGCCAGCAGCGCTCCGGGACAGGGGTATACGCAGTATTTT. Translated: CASSAPGQGYTQYF.